The present TCR beta chain was sequenced within a study of human T cells and chemical hapten exposure. Study-wide context: Skin on the upper inner arm, roughly 2 cm by roughly 2 cm in size, was sensitized with 2% DPC. Findings and limits, study-wide: Controls formed significantly fewer large CDR3 similarity clusters than expanded TCRs did.

The sample's time point: patch test 2, 6 weeks after DPC sensitization. Treatment denoted: therapeutic diphenylcyclopropenone sensitization with weekly scalp DPC. It was from unfractionated whole blood that total RNA was extracted. Individual cDNA molecules had unique molecular identifiers attached to them by the library. TCRdb redid the calling of the RACE reads with MiXCR, one entry per CDR3 protein. The repertoire holds tens of thousands of distinct CDR3 sequences, with roughly 10% as singletons. The CDR3 sequence is 16 residues long. Trimming left V 1 base short and J 4 bases short, with 14 bases between. The germline gives CDR1 LGHDT, CDR2 YNNKEL (reference sequence). This clonotype has a count of ten or more. Its specificity is unknown.

The specimen comprised whole blood, sampled in connection with sensitization to the hapten diphenylcyclopropenone (DPC). The rearrangement links TRBV3-1 to TRBJ1-5; D is possibly TRBD1 (6 bases). The source is a woman between 45 and 60 years old with alopecia areata. Some clones in this sample may be carry-over from other donors' samples. The CDR3 sequence: CASSQGSPGVNQPQHF. The DNA for the CDR3 is TGTGCCAGCAGCCAAGGATCCCCAGGGGTAAATCAGCCCCAGCATTTT. The full variable domain, completed using reference TRBV3-1 and TRBJ1-5, is DTAVSQTPKYLVTQMGNDKSIKCEQNLGHDTMYWYKQDSKKFLKIMFSYNNKELIINETVPNRFSPKSPDKAHLNLHINSLELGDSAVYFCASSQGSPGVNQPQHFGDGTRLSIL.